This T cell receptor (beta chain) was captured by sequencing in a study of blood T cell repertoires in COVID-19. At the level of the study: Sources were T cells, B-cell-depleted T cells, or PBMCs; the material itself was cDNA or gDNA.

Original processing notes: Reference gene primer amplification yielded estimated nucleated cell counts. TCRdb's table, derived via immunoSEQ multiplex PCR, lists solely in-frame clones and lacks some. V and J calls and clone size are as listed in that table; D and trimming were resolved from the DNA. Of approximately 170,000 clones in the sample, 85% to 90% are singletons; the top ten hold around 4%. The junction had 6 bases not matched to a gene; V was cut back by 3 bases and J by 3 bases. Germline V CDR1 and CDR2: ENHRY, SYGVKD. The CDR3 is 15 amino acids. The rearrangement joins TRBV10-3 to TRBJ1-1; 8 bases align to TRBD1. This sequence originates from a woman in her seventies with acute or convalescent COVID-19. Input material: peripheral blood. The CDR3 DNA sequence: TGTGCCATCAGTGATTCCCTACAGGGGGACACTGAAGCTTTCTTT. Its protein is CAISDSLQGDTEAFF.